What follows is one T cell receptor beta chain and its context. Its antigen specificity is not known. Base quality data are lacking; no much larger clone is found one base away. The V end loses 1 base and the J end loses 4 bases, and a stretch of 13 bases separates them. The CDR3 covers 15 residues, taking in both the cysteine and the phenylalanine. Kept here is only the CDR3 DNA, which spans 45 bases and is read in frame from base 1. The germline V gene (reference sequence) gives CDR1 as SEHNR and CDR2 as FQNEAQ. This sample stems from a study of technical replicates of blood from a handful of donors (TCRdb year 2017). To prepare the library, the immunoSEQ multiplex PCR assay was applied. What TCRdb holds here is the immuneACCESS table cut down to in-frame rearrangements. Part of the clones is not present; checked against another copy, under half of the missing clones reflect an unresolved V gene, and the others are unexplained. The sample contains 68,000 or so clones, approximately 89% of them found a single time. The ten top clones hold approximately 4.8% of the sample.

Sequenced sample: PBMCs. This TCR was recovered from a human donor in good health. Some clones in this sample may be carry-over from other donors' samples. The chain was built from TRBV7-9 and TRBJ2-5, with no confidently assigned D gene. This receptor carries the CDR3 CASSLVRSSGETQYF. The bases read TGTGCCAGCAGCTTAGTGCGGTCGAGTGGAGAGACCCAGTACTTC. The CDR3 plus the reference TRBV7-9 and TRBJ2-5 genes for the other parts give the full variable domain: DTGVSQNPRHKITKRGQNVTFRCDPISEHNRLYWYRQTLGQGPEFLTYFQNEAQLEKSRLLSDRFSAERPKGSFSTLEIQRTEQGDSAMYLCASSLVRSSGETQYFGPGTRLLVL.